The clone carrying this TCR beta chain was detected many times. Amplification from RNA transcripts yielded the TCR beta CDR3 regions. First-round RT-PCR with HTBI primers preceded a second-round multiplex PCR. TCRdb used MiXCR to reprocess the multiplex PCR reads, holding one entry per CDR3 protein. The table includes almost 750,000 distinct CDR3 sequences, 35% to 50% detected once. The sample belongs to a study of Graves' ophthalmopathy and Graves' hyperthyroidism. On the study more broadly: Ahead of any treatment, peripheral blood was obtained at the initial diagnosis.

CDR1 and CDR2 from the germline V gene are SGHAT and FQDESV (reference sequence). CDR3 length: 14 amino acids. V lost 4 bases, J lost 2 bases, and 11 bases lay in between. This sequence joins TRBV11-1 and TRBJ2-5, with D perhaps matching TRBD2 (5 bases). This sequence originates from an adult man with Graves' ophthalmopathy. Sample: peripheral blood. CDR3 sequence: CASSSGFRQETQYF. CDR3 in DNA: TGTGCCAGCAGCTCGGGGTTCCGGCAAGAGACCCAGTACTTC.